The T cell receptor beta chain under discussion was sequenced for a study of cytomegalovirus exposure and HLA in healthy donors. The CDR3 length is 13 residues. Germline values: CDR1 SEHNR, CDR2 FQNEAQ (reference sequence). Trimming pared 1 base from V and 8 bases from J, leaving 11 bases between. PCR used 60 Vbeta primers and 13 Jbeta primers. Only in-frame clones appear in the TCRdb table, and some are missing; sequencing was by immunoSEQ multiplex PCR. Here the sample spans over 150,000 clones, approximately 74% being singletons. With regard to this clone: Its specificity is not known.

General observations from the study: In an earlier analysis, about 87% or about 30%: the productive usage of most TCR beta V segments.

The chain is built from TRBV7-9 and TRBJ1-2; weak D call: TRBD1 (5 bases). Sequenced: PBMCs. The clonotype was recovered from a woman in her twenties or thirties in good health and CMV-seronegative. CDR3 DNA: TGTGCCAGCAGCTTAGTAGGGGCGTGGGGCTACACCTTC. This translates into CASSLVGAWGYTF.